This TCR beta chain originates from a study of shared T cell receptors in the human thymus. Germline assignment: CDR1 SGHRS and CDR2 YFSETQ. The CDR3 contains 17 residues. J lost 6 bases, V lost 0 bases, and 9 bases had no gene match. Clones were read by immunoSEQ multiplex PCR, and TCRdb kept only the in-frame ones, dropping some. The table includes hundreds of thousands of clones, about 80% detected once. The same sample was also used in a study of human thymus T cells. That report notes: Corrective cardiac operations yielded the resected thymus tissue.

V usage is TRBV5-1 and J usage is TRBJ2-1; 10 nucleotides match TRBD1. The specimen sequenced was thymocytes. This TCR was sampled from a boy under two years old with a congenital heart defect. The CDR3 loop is CASSLGTRDRGFNEQFF. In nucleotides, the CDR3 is TGCGCCAGCAGCTTGGGAACCCGGGACAGGGGATTCAATGAGCAGTTCTTC.